The 5 T cell receptor beta chains presented below share a single source sample, sequenced in a study of T cells after posttransplantation cyclophosphamide. Profiling relied on immunoSEQ multiplex PCR, and the TCRdb table lists in-frame clones only, not all of them. Singletons are absent from the sample, which has 44,000 or so clones. Sequencing was carried out using PBMCs. The receptor set was obtained from a man aged 35 to 55 in good health, CMV-negative, and a related stem cell transplant donor.

This clone was detected ten times or more. The rearrangement joins TRBV7-6 to TRBJ2-7, with D tentatively TRBD1 (7 bases). Between the trimmed V and J ends, which lost 4 bases and 2 bases, there was a span of 15 bases. This CDR3 has 15 residues. Germline CDR1 SGHVS, CDR2 FNYEAQ. The CDR3 here is CASSSGQDYTYEQYF. The CDR3 DNA sequence: TGTGCCAGCAGCTCCGGACAGGACTATACCTACGAGCAGTACTTC.

The table lists this clone with many counts. The chain is built from TRBV19 and TRBJ2-1, with D possibly matching TRBD1 (5 bases). CDR3 size: 17 residues. With 6 bases removed from V and 8 bases from J, the gap between germline ends came to 26 bases. Germline V gene sequence: CDR1 LNHDA, CDR2 SQIVND (reference sequence). CDR3 coding DNA: TGTGCCAGTAGCCGAAGGGTCACAGGAACCCCGCCCGATGAGCAGTTCTTC. It is translated as CASSRRVTGTPPDEQFF.

In its sample, this clone was seen many times. V gene TRBV13 combines with J gene TRBJ2-4; the match to TRBD2 covers 14 bases. The CDR3 consists of 18 residues. J was trimmed by 5 bases and V by 5 bases; bases with no gene match: 11. Germline lookup yields CDR1 PRHDT and CDR2 FYEKMQ (reference sequence). The CDR3 DNA reads TGTGCCAGCAGCCCGGGACTAGCGGGAGACCTCGGGGAAAACATTCAGTACTTC. Residues: CASSPGLAGDLGENIQYF.

This clone came up many times. The V and J genes are TRBV7-3 and TRBJ2-1, with TRBD1 matching 9 bases. The CDR3 is 15 amino acids. Germline CDR1 is SGHTA and CDR2 is FQGTGA. With 3 bases clipped from V and 7 bases from J, the junction kept 7 bases outside the gene matches. The CDR3 DNA reads as TGTGCCAGCAGCTTCCCGGGACAGGGTAGGAATGAGCAGTTCTTC. Translated, it gives CASSFPGQGRNEQFF. Based on the CDR3 plus reference TRBV7-3 and TRBJ2-1, the full variable domain is GAGVSQTPSNKVTEKGKYVELRCDPISGHTALYWYRQSLGQGPEFLIYFQGTGAADDSGLPNDRFFAVRPEGSVSTLKIQRTERGDSAVYLCASSFPGQGRNEQFFGPGTRLTVL.

This clone was counted ten times or more. It is unclear where the CDR3 begins or ends on the DNA, so no DNA is shown, and the CDR3 is as TCRdb lists it. The chain has TRBV6-6 and TRBJ2-7; the D call TRBD2 from the table was never checked on the DNA. Germline V gene data show CDR1 as MNHNY and CDR2 as SVGAGI (reference sequence). Counting both end residues, the CDR3 totals 14 amino acids. CDR3 residues: CASSSSEGRYEQYF.